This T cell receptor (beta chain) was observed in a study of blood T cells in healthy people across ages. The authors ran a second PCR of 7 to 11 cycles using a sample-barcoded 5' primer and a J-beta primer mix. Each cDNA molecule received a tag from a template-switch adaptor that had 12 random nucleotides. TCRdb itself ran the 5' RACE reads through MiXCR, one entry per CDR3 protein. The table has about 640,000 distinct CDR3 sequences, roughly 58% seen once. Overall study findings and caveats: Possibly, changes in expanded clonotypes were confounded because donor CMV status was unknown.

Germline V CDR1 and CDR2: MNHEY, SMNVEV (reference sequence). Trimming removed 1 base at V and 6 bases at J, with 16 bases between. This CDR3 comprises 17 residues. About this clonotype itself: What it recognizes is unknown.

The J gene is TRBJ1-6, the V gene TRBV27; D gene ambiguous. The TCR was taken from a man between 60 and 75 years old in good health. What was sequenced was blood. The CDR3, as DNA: TGTGCCAGCAGTTTATTCCCCCCGGATGCAGCTAATTCACCCCTCCACTTT. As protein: CASSLFPPDAANSPLHF.